This entry lists 3 T cell receptor beta chains sequenced from one sample in a study of T cells after yellow fever vaccination. Each CDR3 protein gets one entry after TCRdb re-called the 5' RACE reads with MiXCR. Among under 250,000 distinct CDR3 sequences listed, approximately 3.3% were seen once. Sequences were derived from CD4+ T cells sorted from PBMCs, sampled 10 days after the yellow fever booster vaccination. These receptors originate from a man younger than 35 who received the YFV17D yellow fever vaccine.

Ten or more counts support this clonotype. This sequence joins TRBV20-1 and TRBJ2-4; 16 nucleotides agree with TRBD2. With V trimmed by 7 bases and J by 6 bases, 12 bases remained unmatched. This CDR3 is built from 17 residues. The germline V gene has CDR1 DFQATT and CDR2 SNEGSKA (reference sequence). CDR3 protein: CSVPPTGTSGGGNIQYF. The DNA for the CDR3 is TGCAGTGTTCCGCCAACCGGGACTAGCGGGGGGGGAAACATTCAGTACTTC.

This clonotype showed up many times. This chain uses TRBV5-1 with TRBJ2-7; 10 bases align to TRBD1. The CDR3 runs to 16 residues. Unmatched junction bases numbered 4, after V lost 0 bases and J lost 1 base. Germline V gives CDR1 SGHRS, CDR2 YFSETQ. The CDR3 spells CASSLVGDRGSYEQYV. The CDR3 DNA follows: TGCGCCAGCAGCTTGGTCGGGGACAGGGGTTCCTACGAGCAGTACGTC.

V usage is TRBV3-1 and J usage is TRBJ2-7, with TRBD2 as a possible D gene (5 bases). This CDR3 has 16 residues. Trimming pared 9 bases from V and 0 bases from J, leaving 21 bases between. The germline gives CDR1 LGHDT, CDR2 YNNKEL (reference sequence). The CDR3 reads CARGAVRATSSYEQYF. DNA for the CDR3: TGTGCCAGGGGTGCCGTGCGGGCAACGAGCTCCTACGAGCAGTACTTC.